This T cell receptor beta chain was sequenced for a study of blood T cell repertoires in COVID-19. Study context: There were acute and convalescent COVID-19 samples, and they came from the United States, Italy and Spain. T cells, B-cell-depleted T cells, or PBMCs provided the cDNA or gDNA that served as material.

Study processing details: Reference gene primer amplification gave estimated nucleated cell counts. Sequencing was performed with immunoSEQ multiplex PCR; in TCRdb, only in-frame clones are kept and a portion is missing. V, J and clone size reflect that table, while D and trimming were determined from the DNA. The data contain roughly 13,000 clones, around 90% of them singletons. The length of the CDR3 is 16 residues. Germline V lookup: CDR1 SGDLS, CDR2 YYNGEE. Trimming left V 0 bases short and J 0 bases short, with 9 bases between. The origin of this receptor is a human donor in a cohort sampled during active COVID-19. Sequenced input: peripheral blood. The chain carries TRBV9 and TRBJ2-2, with D perhaps matching TRBD2 (6 bases). The chain's CDR3 is CASSVVGLPNTGELFF. In DNA, the CDR3 is TGTGCCAGCAGCGTAGTGGGACTCCCGAACACCGGGGAGCTGTTTTTT.